This T cell receptor beta chain stems from a study of neurological immune-mediated disorders. Study results and limitations: In multiple sclerosis patients, the repertoire cluster was unrelated to clinical or MRI findings. HTLV-1-associated myelopathy led in TCR clonal expansion, while multiple sclerosis ranked lowest, below healthy controls.

TCRdb fed the 5' RACE reads into MiXCR, producing one record per CDR3 protein. The repertoire holds 40,000 or so distinct CDR3 sequences, with 2.5% as singletons. PBMCs stored at -80 C, 2 million in total, were the source of the unsorted libraries. This clonotype was picked up many times. Antigen: not known. Material for sequencing was PBMCs. This sequence originates from a man between 25 and 39 years old with multiple sclerosis.

The CDR3 here is CASSPGLAGAETQYF. The CDR3 DNA reads TGCGCCAGCAGCCCTGGACTAGCGGGGGCCGAGACCCAGTACTTC. This sequence joins TRBV5-1 and TRBJ2-5; 13 nucleotides match TRBD2. From germline, CDR1 is SGHRS and CDR2 YFSETQ. This CDR3 is built from 15 residues. Trimming cost V 4 bases and J 5 bases; bases outside gene matches: 5.